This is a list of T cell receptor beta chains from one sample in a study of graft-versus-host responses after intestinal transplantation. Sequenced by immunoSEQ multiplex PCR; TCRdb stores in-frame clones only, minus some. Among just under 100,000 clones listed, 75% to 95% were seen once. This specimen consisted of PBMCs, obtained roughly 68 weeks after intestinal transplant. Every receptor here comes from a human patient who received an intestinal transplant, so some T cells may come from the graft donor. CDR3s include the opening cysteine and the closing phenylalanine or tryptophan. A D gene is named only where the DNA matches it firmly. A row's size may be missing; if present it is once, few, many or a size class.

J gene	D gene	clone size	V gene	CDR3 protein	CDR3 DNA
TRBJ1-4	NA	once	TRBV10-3	CAISEAGPMFF	TGTGCCATCAGTGAGGCGGGACCTATGTTTTTT
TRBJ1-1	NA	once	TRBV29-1	CSPDRAHF	TGCAGCCCCGATCGGGCACATTTT
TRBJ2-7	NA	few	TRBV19	CASSIGQQGIYEQYF	TGTGCCAGTAGTATAGGTCAGCAGGGGATCTACGAGCAGTACTTC
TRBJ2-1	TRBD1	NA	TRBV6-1	CASSEGPLGTDNEQFF	TGTGCCAGCAGTGAGGGGCCCCTCGGGACAGACAATGAGCAGTTCTTC
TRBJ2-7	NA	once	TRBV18	CASSPFGADEGEQYF	TGTGCCAGCTCACCCTTCGGGGCCGATGAAGGGGAGCAGTACTTC
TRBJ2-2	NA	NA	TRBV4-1	CASSQSIQGGTGELFF	TGCGCCAGCAGCCAATCAATCCAGGGGGGTACCGGGGAGCTGTTTTTT
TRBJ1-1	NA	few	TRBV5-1	CASSLGGNTEAFF	TGCGCCAGCAGCTTGGGGGGGAACACTGAAGCTTTCTTT
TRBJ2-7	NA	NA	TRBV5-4	CASSDTATVSYEQYF	TGTGCCAGCAGCGACACCGCGACAGTCTCCTACGAGCAGTACTTC
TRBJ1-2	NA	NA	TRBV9	CASSVVGGNNYGYTF	TGTGCCAGCAGCGTAGTTGGGGGGAACAACTATGGCTACACCTTC
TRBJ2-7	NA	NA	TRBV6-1	CASSEAGTVPYEQYF	TGTGCCAGCAGTGAGGCCGGGACCGTCCCCTACGAGCAGTACTTC
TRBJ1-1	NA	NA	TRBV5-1	CASSFRTDLNTEAFF	TGCGCCAGCAGCTTCAGGACGGATTTGAACACTGAAGCTTTCTTT
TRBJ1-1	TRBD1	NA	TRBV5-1	CASSFGTGGMSTEAFF	TGCGCCAGCAGCTTCGGGACAGGGGGAATGAGCACTGAAGCTTTCTTT
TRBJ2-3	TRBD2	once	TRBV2	CATLTSVTDTQYF	TGTGCCACCCTGACTAGCGTTACAGATACGCAGTATTTT
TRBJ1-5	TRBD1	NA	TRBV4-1	CASSQVGTGRTGNQPQHF	TGCGCCAGCAGCCAGGTCGGGACAGGGAGGACGGGCAATCAGCCCCAGCATTTT
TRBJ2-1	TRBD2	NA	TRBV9	CASSGLAGTSSYNEQFF	TGTGCCAGCAGCGGGCTAGCGGGGACGAGCTCCTACAATGAGCAGTTCTTC
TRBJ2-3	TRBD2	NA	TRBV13	CASSLDRLAGEADTQYF	TGTGCCAGCAGCTTAGACCGACTAGCGGGGGAAGCAGATACGCAGTATTTT
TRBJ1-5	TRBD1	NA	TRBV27	CASSPTPGGEPQHF	TGTGCCAGCAGCCCCACCCCAGGGGGGGAGCCCCAGCATTTT
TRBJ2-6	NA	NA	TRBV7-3	CASSHLGGLPSGANVLTF	TGTGCCAGCAGCCACCTTGGGGGGCTCCCCTCTGGGGCCAACGTCCTGACTTTC
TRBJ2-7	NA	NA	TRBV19	CASRDPAGDFPYEQYF	TGTGCCAGTAGGGACCCGGCAGGGGACTTCCCCTACGAGCAGTACTTC
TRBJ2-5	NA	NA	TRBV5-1	CASSLGFSQETQYF	TGCGCCAGCAGCTTGGGGTTCTCCCAAGAGACCCAGTACTTC
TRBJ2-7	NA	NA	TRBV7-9	CASSSTTGILGYEQYF	TGTGCCAGCAGCTCCACGACAGGCATATTGGGATACGAGCAGTACTTC
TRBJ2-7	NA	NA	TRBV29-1	CSVEGPGEQYF	TGCAGCGTTGAGGGGCCGGGAGAGCAGTACTTC
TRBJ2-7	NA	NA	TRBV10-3	CAIRDSTYEQYF	TGTGCCATCAGGGACAGTACCTACGAGCAGTACTTC
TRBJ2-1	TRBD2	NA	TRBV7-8	CASSLALSGLLYNEQFF	TGTGCCAGCAGCTTAGCGCTTAGCGGGTTACTCTACAATGAGCAGTTCTTC
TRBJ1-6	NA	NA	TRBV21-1	CASTPDRLHSPLHF	TGTGCCAGCACTCCAGACAGACTACATTCACCCCTCCACTTT
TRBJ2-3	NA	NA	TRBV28	CASSRSRPDTQYF	TGTGCCAGCAGTCGCAGCCGTCCAGATACGCAGTATTTT
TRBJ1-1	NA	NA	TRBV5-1	CASSLSPGNTEAFF	TGCGCCAGCAGCCTCTCCCCAGGGAACACTGAAGCTTTCTTT
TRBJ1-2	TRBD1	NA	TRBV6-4	CASSKGAGYGYTF	TGTGCCAGCAGTAAGGGGGCTGGCTATGGCTACACCTTC
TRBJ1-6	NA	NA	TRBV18	CASSPRRGEGSPLHF	TGTGCCAGCTCACCGCGGCGCGGGGAGGGGTCACCCCTCCACTTT
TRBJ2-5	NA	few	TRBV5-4	CASSIRQGGEETQYF	TGTGCCAGCAGCATCCGACAGGGAGGGGAAGAGACCCAGTACTTC
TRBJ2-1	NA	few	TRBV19	CASSEGVFGEQFF	TGTGCCAGTTCCGAGGGTGTCTTTGGTGAGCAGTTCTTC
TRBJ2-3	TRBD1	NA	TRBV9	CASSVAGGSLDTQYF	TGTGCCAGCAGCGTAGCAGGGGGCAGTTTGGATACGCAGTATTTT
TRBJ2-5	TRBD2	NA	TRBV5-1	CASSSRTSGGARETQYF	TGCGCCAGCAGCTCCCGTACTAGCGGGGGGGCCCGGGAAACCCAGTACTTC